Presented here are 17 T cell receptor beta chains from one specimen sequenced in a study of cytomegalovirus exposure and HLA in healthy donors. 60 Vbeta and 13 Jbeta primers were used in PCR. TCRdb's copy holds only in-frame clones and misses some; the assay was immunoSEQ multiplex PCR. The sample contains approximately 150,000 clones, approximately 70% of which appear only once. The specimen sequenced was PBMCs. Receptor source: a woman in her thirties or forties in good health and CMV-seropositive.

This chain joins TRBV5-1 and TRBJ2-5; 7 nucleotides align to TRBD1. Germline CDR1 is SGHRS and CDR2 is YFSETQ. This CDR3 has 16 residues. V lost 0 bases and J lost 5; bases outside the gene matches: 10. CDR3 residues: CASSLEGRGSRETQYF. CDR3 coding DNA: TGCGCCAGCAGCTTGGAGGGCAGGGGGTCACGGGAGACCCAGTACTTC. The full variable domain, with the rest looked up from reference TRBV5-1 and TRBJ2-5, is KAGVTQTPRYLIKTRGQQVTLSCSPISGHRSVSWYQQTPGQGLQFLFEYFSETQRNKGNFPGRFSGRQFSNSRSEMNVSTLELGDSALYLCASSLEGRGSRETQYFGPGTRLLVL.

The chain links TRBV7-9 to TRBJ2-1, with 9 bases lining up with TRBD2. CDR3 length: 17 amino acids. V lost 1 base, J lost 2 bases, and 6 bases stayed unmatched. Germline-derived CDR1 and CDR2 are SEHNR and FQNEAQ (reference sequence). The CDR3 bases are TGTGCCAGCAGCTTAGTGGGGATAGCGGGGGCCTACAATGAGCAGTTCTTC. Its translation: CASSLVGIAGAYNEQFF.

The chain links TRBV19 to TRBJ1-1; D remains unclear. Germline values: CDR1 LNHDA, CDR2 SQIVND (reference sequence). This CDR3 has 13 amino acids. Trimming removed 4 bases at V and 3 bases at J, with 9 bases between. The CDR3 loop reads CASSTQRDTEAFF. The CDR3 DNA follows: TGTGCCAGTAGTACTCAACGGGACACTGAAGCTTTCTTT.

This chain links TRBV5-1 with TRBJ1-1; D is possibly TRBD1 (6 bases). The CDR3 has 16 residues. Trimming pared 1 base from V and 4 bases from J, leaving 17 bases between. The V gene's germline CDR1 is SGHRS and CDR2 YFSETQ. CDR3 in amino acids: CASSLPGATGGTEAFF. DNA of the CDR3: TGCGCCAGCAGCTTGCCGGGGGCGACGGGAGGCACTGAAGCTTTCTTT.

The CDR3 nucleotides are TGCGCCAGCAGCCTAACGCGGACTACGACAGGGGGCAGAGATACGCAGTATTTT. Protein product: CASSLTRTTTGGRDTQYF. This rearrangement joins TRBV5-1 to TRBJ2-3; 10 nucleotides align to TRBD1. V trimming: 4 bases; J trimming: 5 bases; junction bases outside the gene matches: 16. From germline, CDR1 is SGHRS and CDR2 YFSETQ. The CDR3 runs 18 residues.

This chain joins TRBV19 and TRBJ2-3; D is possibly TRBD2 (6 bases). V dropped 3 bases and J dropped 6 bases, with 10 bases sitting between them. The CDR3 sequence is 13 residues long. Germline CDR1 LNHDA, CDR2 SQIVND (reference sequence). As DNA, the CDR3 is TGTGCCAGTAGTATCGGGGGATCCGATACGCAGTATTTT. It specifies CASSIGGSDTQYF.

The chain couples TRBV28 to TRBJ2-5, with 8 bases aligning to TRBD1. TRBJ2-7 explains the end of the DNA better; the J call may be wrong. The CDR3 runs 12 residues. CDR1 and CDR2 (germline): MDHEN, SYDVKM. CDR3 amino acids: CASSDRDNEQYF. The CDR3, as DNA: TGTGCCAGCTCGGACAGGGATAACGAGCAGTACTTC.

The V and J genes are TRBV6-1 and TRBJ1-2, with 7 bases aligning to TRBD1. The germline V gene encodes CDR1 MNHNS and CDR2 SASEGT. This CDR3 comprises 13 residues. Unmatched junction bases numbered 4, after V lost 6 bases and J lost 3 bases. CDR3 nucleotides: TGTGCCAGCAGCACTGGACAGGACTATGGCTACACCTTC. It codes for CASSTGQDYGYTF.

CDR3 region: CASSILSTGDQPQHF. In nucleotides, the CDR3 is TGTGCCAGTAGTATACTTTCTACAGGGGATCAGCCCCAGCATTTT. The chain uses TRBV19 and TRBJ1-5; 7 bases are a match to TRBD1. J was trimmed by 5 bases and V by 2 bases; bases with no gene match: 6. The V gene's germline CDR1 is LNHDA and CDR2 SQIVND (reference sequence). The CDR3 runs to 15 residues. The full variable domain, rest sourced from reference TRBV19 and TRBJ1-5, is DGGITQSPKYLFRKEGQNVTLSCEQNLNHDAMYWYRQDPGQGLRLIYYSQIVNDFQKGDIAEGYSVSREKKESFPLTVTSAQKNPTAFYLCASSILSTGDQPQHFGDGTRLSIL.

The chain links TRBV6-1 to TRBJ2-6, with D unresolved. CDR1 and CDR2 from the germline V gene are MNHNS and SASEGT. There are 11 residues in the CDR3. The V and J ends lost 8 bases and 5 bases respectively, with 4 bases between them. The CDR3 protein is CASFRANVLTF. CDR3 bases: TGTGCCAGCTTTAGGGCCAACGTCCTGACTTTC.

This rearrangement joins TRBV5-1 to TRBJ2-7; a possible D gene is TRBD1 (5 bases). Germline CDR1 reads SGHRS; CDR2 reads YFSETQ. Trimming stripped 1 base from V and 1 base from J, with 12 bases between. CDR3 length: 15 amino acids. In DNA, the CDR3 is TGCGCCAGCAGCTTGTTTAGCAGGGTTTCCTACGAGCAGTACTTC. Translated: CASSLFSRVSYEQYF.

V and J are TRBV2 and TRBJ2-5; D is perhaps TRBD1 (5 bases). Trimming pared 4 bases from V and 1 base from J, leaving 7 bases between. The CDR3 runs 13 residues. CDR1 is SNHLY, CDR2 FYNNEI, per germline. CDR3 protein: CASSAGAQETQYF. In nucleotides, the CDR3 is TGTGCCAGCAGTGCTGGGGCCCAAGAGACCCAGTACTTC.

J is TRBJ2-2 and V is TRBV19, with a tentative D call TRBD1 (6 bases). Germline V gives CDR1 LNHDA, CDR2 SQIVND (reference sequence). The CDR3 spans 17 residues. Trimming removed 6 bases from V and 1 base from J, with 18 bases in between. CDR3: CASSTNLGTMNTGELFF. Here the CDR3 DNA reads TGTGCCAGTAGCACGAACCTCGGGACAATGAACACCGGGGAGCTGTTTTTT.

V is TRBV7-2 and J is TRBJ2-5; TRBD1 agrees at 9 bases. Trimming at V came to 6 bases and at J to 4 bases, leaving 9 bases not matched to a gene. The CDR3 has 15 residues. The germline V gene has CDR1 SGHTA and CDR2 FQGNSA. CDR3 loop: CASRRQGQGAETQYF. CDR3 DNA sequence: TGTGCCAGCAGACGACAGGGACAGGGTGCAGAGACCCAGTACTTC. Combining the CDR3 with reference TRBV7-2 and TRBJ2-5 gives the whole variable domain GAGVSQSPSNKVTEKGKDVELRCDPISGHTALYWYRQSLGQGLEFLIYFQGNSAPDKSGLPSDRFSAERTGGSVSTLTIQRTQQEDSAVYLCASRRQGQGAETQYFGPGTRLLVL.

CDR3 DNA: TGCGCCAGCAGCCAAGAATTCGGGGGTGTGGGAAACACTGAAGCTTTCTTT. Amino acids: CASSQEFGGVGNTEAFF. This sequence joins TRBV4-1 and TRBJ1-1; TRBD1 is a possible D gene (5 bases). The length of the CDR3 is 17 residues. Germline CDR1 reads MGHRA; CDR2 reads YSYEKL. With 0 bases removed from V and 2 bases from J, the gap between germline ends came to 16 bases.

In its sample, this clone was seen once. This chain links TRBV7-8 with TRBJ1-5; 11 positions agree with TRBD1. V lost 4 bases, J lost 7 bases, and 6 bases stayed unmatched. The CDR3 consists of 15 residues. Germline V gene lookup returns CDR1 SGHVS and CDR2 FQNEAQ. The CDR3 sequence: CASSSRDRGDQPQHF. CDR3 coding DNA: TGTGCCAGCAGCTCCCGGGACAGGGGGGACCAGCCCCAGCATTTT.

The chain links TRBV18 to TRBJ1-1, with D possibly being TRBD1 (5 bases). CDR3 length equals 14 residues. Trimming left V 6 bases short and J 5 bases short, with 16 bases between. The germline CDR1 and CDR2 sequences are KGHSH and LQKENI. The CDR3 sequence is CASSLRSGETEAFF. The CDR3 DNA reads TGTGCCAGCTCCCTACGGTCGGGGGAGACTGAAGCTTTCTTT. Full variable domain (missing parts from reference TRBV18 and TRBJ1-1): NAGVMQNPRHLVRRRGQEARLRCSPMKGHSHVYWYRQLPEEGLKFMVYLQKENIIDESGMPKERFSAEFPKEGPSILRIQQVVRGDSAAYFCASSLRSGETEAFFGQGTRLTVV.